Listed below are T cell receptor beta chains from one sample, sequenced in a study of PD-1 blockade in mismatch repair-deficient tumors. Assay: immunoSEQ multiplex PCR; the TCRdb copy retains only in-frame clones and omits some. The sample includes around 110,000 clones, roughly 80% seen only once; the top ten take roughly 4.5%. This material consisted of peripheral blood, taken about 60 weeks after starting pembrolizumab. These receptors were taken from an adult with mismatch repair-deficient cancer. Each CDR3 is given with its conserved first and last residue. A D gene is named only where the DNA matches it firmly. Only some rows state a clone size, as once, few, many or a class for expanded clones.

D: -; length: 13; J: TRBJ1-1; V: TRBV6-1; size: -; CDR3: CASSMGGRAEAFF; DNA: TGTGCCAGCAGTATGGGCGGTCGGGCTGAAGCTTTCTTT
D: TRBD2; length: 15; J: TRBJ2-7; V: TRBV7-9; size: few; CDR3: CASSGGLAESYEQYF; DNA: TGTGCCAGCAGCGGGGGACTAGCGGAAAGCTACGAGCAGTACTTC
D: -; length: 14; J: TRBJ2-3; V: TRBV9; size: -; CDR3: CASSVQPLTDTQYF; DNA: TGTGCCAGCAGCGTACAGCCTCTCACAGATACGCAGTATTTT
D: -; length: 15; J: TRBJ1-1; V: TRBV7-2; size: once; CDR3: CASSPPRGAGTEAFF; DNA: TGTGCCAGCAGCCCCCCTCGGGGGGCGGGGACTGAAGCTTTCTTT
D: TRBD1; length: 15; J: TRBJ2-2; V: TRBV6-1; size: -; CDR3: CASIPTGSYIGELFF; DNA: TGTGCCAGCATTCCGACAGGGAGTTATATCGGGGAGCTGTTTTTT
D: -; length: 15; J: TRBJ2-6; V: TRBV15; size: once; CDR3: CATSRASSGANVLTF; DNA: TGTGCCACCAGCAGAGCTTCCTCTGGGGCCAACGTCCTGACTTTC
D: -; length: 11; J: TRBJ2-1; V: TRBV7-9; size: -; CDR3: CASSLTNEQFF; DNA: TGTGCCAGCAGCCTAACTAATGAGCAGTTCTTC
D: -; length: 14; J: TRBJ1-5; V: TRBV9; size: -; CDR3: CASSVGGMNQPQHF; DNA: TGTGCCAGCAGCGTAGGAGGGATGAATCAGCCCCAGCATTTT
D: TRBD2; length: 15; J: TRBJ2-5; V: TRBV5-4; size: few; CDR3: CASSLRGGPGETQYF; DNA: TGTGCCAGCAGCTTAAGGGGAGGGCCGGGGGAGACCCAGTACTTC
D: TRBD1; length: 14; J: TRBJ1-1; V: TRBV7-8; size: -; CDR3: CASSLGQGAVGAFF; DNA: TGTGCCAGCAGCTTGGGACAGGGGGCCGTGGGAGCTTTCTTT
D: -; length: 15; J: TRBJ1-2; V: TRBV18; size: -; CDR3: CASSPSEGGSYGYTF; DNA: TGTGCCAGCTCACCTTCGGAGGGAGGGAGCTATGGCTACACCTTC
D: -; length: 13; J: TRBJ1-1; V: TRBV27; size: -; CDR3: CASSSGGRTEAFF; DNA: TGTGCCAGCAGTTCGGGGGGTAGGACTGAAGCTTTCTTT
D: TRBD1; length: 13; J: TRBJ1-1; V: TRBV6-6; size: -; CDR3: CASRIDLGTGAFF; DNA: TGTGCCAGCAGGATTGACCTCGGGACAGGGGCTTTCTTT
D: -; length: 12; J: TRBJ1-1; V: TRBV2; size: -; CDR3: CASSESVTEAFF; DNA: TGTGCCAGCAGTGAAAGTGTGACTGAAGCTTTCTTT